These 25 T cell receptor beta chains were sequenced from one sample in a study of technical replicates of blood from four donors. This table comes from immunoSEQ multiplex PCR, and its TCRdb copy is limited to in-frame clones, with some not included. The sample lists 74,000 or so clones, about nine tenths occurring once. The sequenced sample consisted of T cells isolated from PBMCs. Every receptor here comes from a human donor in good health.

The CDR3: CASIRTQREAFF. The CDR3 nucleotides are TGTGCCAGCATTCGGACACAGCGTGAAGCTTTCTTT. The rearrangement links TRBV6-1 to TRBJ1-1, with a tentative D call TRBD1 (5 bases). The CDR3 consists of 12 residues. Between the trimmed V and J ends, which lost 7 bases and 7 bases, there was a span of 13 bases. Germline V gives CDR1 MNHNS, CDR2 SASEGT.

This clone was seen a single time. This chain joins TRBV5-4 and TRBJ1-2; 7 bases fit TRBD1. In germline, CDR1 is SGHNT, CDR2 YYREEE (reference sequence). This CDR3 comprises 14 residues. Trimming removed 4 bases from V and 3 bases from J; junction bases left unmatched: 6. The CDR3 is CASSDQDRDYGYTF. The CDR3 DNA reads as TGTGCCAGCAGCGACCAAGACAGGGACTATGGCTACACCTTC.

The chain employs TRBV6-5 and TRBJ1-2, with 7 positions matching TRBD1. The CDR3 contains 16 residues. CDR1 is MNHEY and CDR2 is SVGAGI in the germline V gene. After removal of 2 bases from V and 3 bases from J, the junction contained 9 bases not matched to a gene. CDR3 residues: CASSYQGTASYYGYTF. CDR3 nucleotides: TGTGCCAGCAGTTACCAGGGGACAGCATCTTACTATGGCTACACCTTC.

The V and J genes are TRBV7-2 and TRBJ2-3, with 9 bases matching TRBD2. The CDR3 extends over 16 amino acids. Looked up from germline, CDR1 is SGHTA and CDR2 is FQGNSA. V was pared by 2 bases and J by 1 base, with 4 bases of the junction left unmatched. CDR3 DNA: TGTGCCAGCAGCTTAAGAGCGGGAGGTCGCACAGATACGCAGTATTTT. Amino acid sequence: CASSLRAGGRTDTQYF.

In its sample, this clone was seen once. The rearrangement joins TRBV6-5 to TRBJ1-1, with D tentatively TRBD1 (5 bases). V lost 0 bases to trimming and J lost 0 bases, with 11 bases between them. The CDR3 consists of 16 residues. CDR1 is MNHEY and CDR2 is SVGAGI in the germline V gene. CDR3 in DNA: TGTGCCAGCAGTTACTCAGGGGAGGGGTTGAACACTGAAGCTTTCTTT. Protein: CASSYSGEGLNTEAFF.

The chain carries TRBV5-1 and TRBJ2-7; 8 positions agree with TRBD1. The CDR3 spans 14 residues. Germline trimming cut 7 bases from V and 5 bases from J; bases unmatched to any gene: 11. Germline values: CDR1 SGHRS, CDR2 YFSETQ. The CDR3 sequence is CASAQGDRLHEQYF. The CDR3 DNA reads as TGCGCCAGCGCTCAGGGGGACAGGCTACACGAGCAGTACTTC.

The V and J genes are TRBV16 and TRBJ1-2, with 7 nucleotides matching TRBD1. The V gene end was trimmed by 2 bases and the J gene end by 4 bases; junction bases not matched to a gene: 13. This CDR3 spans 17 amino acids. Germline CDR1 reads KGHSY; CDR2 reads FQNENV. The CDR3 DNA is TGTGCCAGCAGCCAAGAATTATCGACAGGGCGAGGCTATGGCTACACCTTC. Its translation is CASSQELSTGRGYGYTF.

The chain joins TRBV19 to TRBJ1-4; 11 nucleotides agree with TRBD1. Germline CDR1 LNHDA, CDR2 SQIVND (reference sequence). With V trimmed by 6 bases and J by 7 bases, 4 bases remained unmatched. This CDR3 spans 14 amino acids. The CDR3 loop is CASSAGTGGEKLFF. The CDR3 bases are TGTGCCAGTAGCGCTGGGACAGGGGGTGAAAAACTGTTTTTT. The whole variable domain, remainder taken from reference TRBV19 and TRBJ1-4, is DGGITQSPKYLFRKEGQNVTLSCEQNLNHDAMYWYRQDPGQGLRLIYYSQIVNDFQKGDIAEGYSVSREKKESFPLTVTSAQKNPTAFYLCASSAGTGGEKLFFGSGTQLSVL.

The chain carries TRBV7-2 and TRBJ2-7; 8 nucleotides line up with TRBD2. With V trimmed by 6 bases and J by 2 bases, 6 bases remained unmatched. The CDR3 is made up of 14 amino acids. Germline V lookup: CDR1 SGHTA, CDR2 FQGNSA. The CDR3 here is CASSRSGSPYEQYF. In DNA, the CDR3 is TGTGCCAGCAGTCGGAGCGGGAGCCCCTACGAGCAGTACTTC.

The V call is TRBV9, the J call TRBJ2-7; 8 nucleotides align to TRBD1. Germline CDR1 is SGDLS and CDR2 is YYNGEE. V was clipped by 4 bases and J by 0 bases; unmatched bases: 15. This CDR3 is 18 amino acids long. The CDR3 loop is CASSPSGGLLTLSYEQYF. CDR3 nucleotide sequence: TGTGCCAGCAGCCCCTCAGGGGGCCTCCTAACCCTCTCCTACGAGCAGTACTTC.

The CDR3 protein is CASSPKQYSMEAFF. The CDR3 coding sequence is TGTGCCAGCAGCCCTAAACAGTATTCGATGGAAGCTTTCTTT. The chain is built from TRBV7-6 and TRBJ1-1; D call uncertain. Germline lookup yields CDR1 SGHVS and CDR2 FNYEAQ. V was trimmed by 5 bases and J by 8 bases, leaving 18 bases between them. The CDR3 is 14 amino acids.

This chain connects TRBV11-3 to TRBJ2-7, with 8 bases fitting TRBD2. The CDR3 is 14 residues long. The junction had 4 bases not matched to a gene; V was cut back by 1 base and J by 5 bases. Per the germline V gene, CDR1 is SGHNT and CDR2 is YENEEA. CDR3 amino acids: CASSLAGGPDEQYF. The CDR3 DNA follows: TGTGCCAGCAGCTTAGCGGGAGGGCCGGACGAGCAGTACTTC.

The gene calls are TRBV5-4 and TRBJ2-7; 10 bases line up with TRBD2. The CDR3 consists of 14 residues. CDR1 and CDR2 (germline): SGHNT, YYREEE (reference sequence). V lost 4 bases and J lost 3; bases outside the gene matches: 4. DNA of the CDR3: TGTGCCAGCAGCCCGAGCGGGAGGGACTACGAGCAGTACTTC. Its translation: CASSPSGRDYEQYF.

The chain is built from TRBV7-6 and TRBJ1-2; TRBD1 might be the D (6 bases). CDR1 is SGHVS and CDR2 is FNYEAQ in the germline V gene. V shed 6 bases and J shed 8 bases, with 13 bases lying between them. This CDR3 contains 12 residues. The CDR3 protein is CASSPVGGGYTF. For the CDR3, the DNA is TGTGCCAGCAGTCCAGTTGGGGGCGGCTACACCTTC.

This chain uses TRBV6-1 with TRBJ1-1; D call uncertain. CDR3 size: 16 residues. The germline CDR1 and CDR2 sequences are MNHNS and SASEGT. The V gene lost 0 bases and the J gene lost 2 bases, with 13 bases spanning the gap. CDR3 sequence reads: CASSEALVARNTEAFF. CDR3 DNA sequence: TGTGCCAGCAGTGAAGCGCTAGTAGCGCGAAACACTGAAGCTTTCTTT.

This chain links TRBV5-6 with TRBJ1-5; D is unresolved. The V gene lost 7 bases and the J gene lost 8 bases, with 16 bases spanning the gap. CDR1 is SGHDT and CDR2 is YYEEEE in the germline V gene. The CDR3 has 13 residues. The CDR3 bases are TGTGCCAGCTCCTCTCCAGGTGCCGAGCCCCAGCATTTT. Its protein is CASSSPGAEPQHF.

The chain joins TRBV6-5 to TRBJ1-5, with a possible D match to TRBD1 (6 bases). CDR3 length equals 13 residues. CDR1 is MNHEY and CDR2 is SVGAGI in the germline V gene. V lost 6 bases, J lost 5 bases, and 11 bases lay in between. CDR3 DNA: TGTGCCAGCAGCGAGGGGGGGGATCAGCCCCAGCATTTT. It specifies CASSEGGDQPQHF.

This clone appeared once. The chain employs TRBV6-5 and TRBJ2-7; D gene unclear. The ends were cut back, 6 bases at V and 1 base at J, with 13 bases in the middle. Per the germline V gene, CDR1 is MNHEY and CDR2 is SVGAGI. CDR3 length: 14 amino acids. The DNA for the CDR3 is TGTGCCAGCAGCACAGCCCAGCTATCCTACGAGCAGTACTTC. As protein: CASSTAQLSYEQYF.

The CDR3 DNA reads TGTGCCAGCAGCTTAAGGGGGATATACGGGGACTATGGCTACACCTTC. Amino acid sequence: CASSLRGIYGDYGYTF. The genes are TRBV7-2 and TRBJ1-2; maybe TRBD1 (6 bases). V lost 2 bases, J lost 3 bases, and 16 bases lay in between. The CDR3 runs 16 residues. CDR1 is SGHTA and CDR2 is FQGNSA in the germline V gene.

The gene calls are TRBV28 and TRBJ2-2; possible D gene TRBD1, 6 bases. Germline loops: CDR1 MDHEN, CDR2 SYDVKM. This CDR3 is 15 amino acids long. Trimming stripped 7 bases from V and 4 bases from J, with 16 bases between. Here the CDR3 reads CASTKGVLLTGELFF. CDR3 sequence (DNA): TGTGCCAGCACCAAGGGGGTTCTTCTCACCGGGGAGCTGTTTTTT.

The rearrangement uses TRBV7-2 and TRBJ2-7; no clear D gene. Trimming took 3 bases from V and 0 from J, leaving 15 bases between them. Germline assignment: CDR1 SGHTA and CDR2 FQGNSA. The length of the CDR3 is 16 residues. Here the CDR3 reads CASSFLQWSSSYEQYF. The CDR3 DNA reads as TGTGCCAGCAGCTTCCTGCAGTGGTCTAGCTCCTACGAGCAGTACTTC.

This chain uses TRBV7-6 with TRBJ2-1; 7 bases align to TRBD2. This CDR3 is 15 amino acids long. With V trimmed by 0 bases and J by 4 bases, 3 bases remained unmatched. Germline V gene lookup returns CDR1 SGHVS and CDR2 FNYEAQ. The CDR3 DNA follows: TGTGCCAGCAGCTTAGCGGGAGGGCAGTACAATGAGCAGTTCTTC. Protein: CASSLAGGQYNEQFF.

V usage is TRBV15 and J usage is TRBJ2-3; possible D gene TRBD2, 6 bases. The CDR3 runs to 16 residues. V gave up 5 bases and J gave up 4 bases, with 19 bases separating them. The germline CDR1 and CDR2 sequences are LNHNV and YYDKDF (reference sequence). The DNA of the CDR3 is TGTGCCACCAGCCCGCGGGAACCTGGGGCCCCAGATACGCAGTATTTT. Its protein product is CATSPREPGAPDTQYF.

This chain links TRBV2 with TRBJ2-2, with D perhaps TRBD2 (6 bases). The CDR3 has 13 residues. V was pared by 7 bases and J by 6 bases, with 12 bases between. In germline, CDR1 is SNHLY, CDR2 FYNNEI. Here the CDR3 DNA reads TGTGCCAGCAAGGAGGGTAGAGCCGGGGAGCTGTTTTTT. Translation: CASKEGRAGELFF.

The V gene is TRBV5-4, the J gene TRBJ2-3, with a possible D match to TRBD1 (6 bases). V lost 3 bases, J lost 0 bases, and 11 bases lay in between. CDR3 length: 15 amino acids. Germline V lookup: CDR1 SGHNT, CDR2 YYREEE (reference sequence). The CDR3 protein is CASSSPGHSTDTQYF. The DNA of the CDR3 is TGTGCCAGCAGCTCGCCGGGACATAGCACAGATACGCAGTATTTT.